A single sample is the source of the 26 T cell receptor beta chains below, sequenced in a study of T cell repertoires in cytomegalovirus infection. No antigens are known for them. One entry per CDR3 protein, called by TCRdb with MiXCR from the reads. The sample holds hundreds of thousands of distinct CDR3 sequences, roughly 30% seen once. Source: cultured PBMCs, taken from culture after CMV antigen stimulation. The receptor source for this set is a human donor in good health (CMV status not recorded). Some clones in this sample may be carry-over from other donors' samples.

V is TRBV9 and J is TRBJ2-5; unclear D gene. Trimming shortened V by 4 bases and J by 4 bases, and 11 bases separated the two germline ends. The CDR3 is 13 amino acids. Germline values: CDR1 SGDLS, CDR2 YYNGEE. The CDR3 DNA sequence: TGTGCCAGCAGCCGTATTCAGCGAGAGACCCAGTACTTC. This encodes CASSRIQRETQYF.

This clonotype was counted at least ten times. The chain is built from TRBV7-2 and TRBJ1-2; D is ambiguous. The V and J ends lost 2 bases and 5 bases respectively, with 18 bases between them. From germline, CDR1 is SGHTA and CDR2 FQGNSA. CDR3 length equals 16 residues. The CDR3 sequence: CASSLIADEGRYGYTF. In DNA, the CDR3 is TGTGCCAGCAGCTTAATCGCGGACGAAGGCCGGTATGGCTACACCTTC.

The CDR3 region is CASHRYGQGFTYNEQFF. DNA for the CDR3: TGTGCCAGCCATAGATACGGACAGGGTTTTACCTACAATGAGCAGTTCTTC. This chain connects TRBV2 to TRBJ2-1; TRBD1 aligns across 8 bases. From germline, CDR1 is SNHLY and CDR2 FYNNEI. V lost 8 bases to trimming and J lost 2 bases; unmatched junction nucleotides: 14. This CDR3 has 17 amino acids.

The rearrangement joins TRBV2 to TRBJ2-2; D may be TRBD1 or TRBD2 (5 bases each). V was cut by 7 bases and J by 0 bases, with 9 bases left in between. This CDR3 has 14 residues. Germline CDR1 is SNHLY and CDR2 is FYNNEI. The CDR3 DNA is TGTGCCAGCAAGAGGGGAACGAACACCGGGGAGCTGTTTTTT. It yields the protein CASKRGTNTGELFF.

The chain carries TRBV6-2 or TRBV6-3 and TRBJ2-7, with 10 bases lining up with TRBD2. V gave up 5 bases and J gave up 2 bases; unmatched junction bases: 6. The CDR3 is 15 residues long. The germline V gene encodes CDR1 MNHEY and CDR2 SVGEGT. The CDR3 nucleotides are TGTGCCAGCAGTCTACTAGCGGGAATGACCTACGAGCAGTACTTC. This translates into CASSLLAGMTYEQYF.

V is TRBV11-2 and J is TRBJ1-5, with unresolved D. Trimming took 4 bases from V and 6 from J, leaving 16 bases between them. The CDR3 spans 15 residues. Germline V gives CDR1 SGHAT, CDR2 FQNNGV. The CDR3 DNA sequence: TGTGCCAGCAGCTCCCACCGGGAACGGGGTCAGCCCCAGCATTTT. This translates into CASSSHRERGQPQHF.

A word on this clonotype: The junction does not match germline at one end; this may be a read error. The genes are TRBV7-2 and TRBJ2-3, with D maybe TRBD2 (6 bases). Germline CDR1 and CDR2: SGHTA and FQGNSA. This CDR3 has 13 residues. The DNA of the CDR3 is TGTGTCAGCACCCAGTGGAGGGGAGATACGCAGTATTTT. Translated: CVSTQWRGDTQYF. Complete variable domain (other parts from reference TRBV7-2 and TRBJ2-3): GAGVSQSPSNKVTEKGKDVELRCDPISGHTALYWYRQSLGQGLEFLIYFQGNSAPDKSGLPSDRFSAERTGGSVSTLTIQRTQQEDSAVYLCVSTQWRGDTQYFGPGTRLTVL.

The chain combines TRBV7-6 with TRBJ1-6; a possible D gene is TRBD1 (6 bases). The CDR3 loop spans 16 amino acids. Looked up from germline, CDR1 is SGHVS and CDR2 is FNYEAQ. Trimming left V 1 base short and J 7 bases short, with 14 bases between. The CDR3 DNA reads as TGTGCCAGCAGCTTAGGAGGGGGGGCACGGAATTCACCCCTCCACTTT. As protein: CASSLGGGARNSPLHF.

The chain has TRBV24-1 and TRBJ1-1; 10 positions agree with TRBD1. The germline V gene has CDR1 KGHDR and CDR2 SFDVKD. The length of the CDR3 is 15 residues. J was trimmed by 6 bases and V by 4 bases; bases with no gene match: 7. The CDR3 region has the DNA TGTGCCACCAGTGACCGGGACAGGGGACCCTCTGAAGCTTTCTTT. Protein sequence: CATSDRDRGPSEAFF.

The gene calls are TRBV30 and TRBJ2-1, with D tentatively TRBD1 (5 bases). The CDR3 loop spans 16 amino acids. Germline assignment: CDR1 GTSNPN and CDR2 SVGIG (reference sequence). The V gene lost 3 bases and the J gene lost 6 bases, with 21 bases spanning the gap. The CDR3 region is CAWRGRLRYRSNEQFF. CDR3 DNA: TGTGCCTGGAGGGGGCGACTTAGGTACAGGTCCAATGAGCAGTTCTTC.

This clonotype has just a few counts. The DNA for the CDR3 is TGTGCCAGCAGTTACTCGAGTTTTGCGCGCGGATACTATGGCTACACCTTC. Its translation: CASSYSSFARGYYGYTF. The chain combines TRBV6-6 with TRBJ1-2, with D unclear. Deletions cut 0 bases from V and 3 bases from J, with 17 bases between. This CDR3 is 17 amino acids long. Germline CDR1 and CDR2: MNHNY and SVGAGI (reference sequence).

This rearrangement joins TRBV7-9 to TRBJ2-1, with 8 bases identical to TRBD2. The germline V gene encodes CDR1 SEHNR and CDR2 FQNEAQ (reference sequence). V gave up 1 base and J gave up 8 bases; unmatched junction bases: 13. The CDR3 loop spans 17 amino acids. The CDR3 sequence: CASSLGRRAGVPHEQFF. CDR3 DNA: TGTGCCAGCAGCTTAGGTCGTCGAGCGGGAGTCCCCCATGAGCAGTTCTTC.

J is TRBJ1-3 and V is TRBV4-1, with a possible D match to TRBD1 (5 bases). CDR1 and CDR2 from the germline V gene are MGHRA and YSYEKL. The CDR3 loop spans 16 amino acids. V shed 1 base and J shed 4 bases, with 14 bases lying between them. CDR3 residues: CASSQGEGQSGNTIYF. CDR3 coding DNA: TGCGCCAGCAGCCAAGGGGAAGGACAATCGGGAAACACCATATATTTT.

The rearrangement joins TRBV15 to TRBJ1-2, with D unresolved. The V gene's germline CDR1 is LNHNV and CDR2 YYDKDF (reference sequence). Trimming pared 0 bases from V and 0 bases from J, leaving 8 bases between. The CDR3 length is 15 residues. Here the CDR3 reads CATSREVSPNYGYTF. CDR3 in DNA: TGTGCCACCAGCAGAGAAGTTAGCCCTAACTATGGCTACACCTTC.

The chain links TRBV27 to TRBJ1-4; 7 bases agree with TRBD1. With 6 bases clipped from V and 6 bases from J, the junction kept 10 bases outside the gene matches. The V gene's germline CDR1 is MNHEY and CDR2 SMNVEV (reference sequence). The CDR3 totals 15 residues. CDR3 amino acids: CASRISWTGDEKLFF. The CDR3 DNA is TGTGCCAGCAGAATTTCCTGGACAGGTGATGAAAAACTGTTTTTT.

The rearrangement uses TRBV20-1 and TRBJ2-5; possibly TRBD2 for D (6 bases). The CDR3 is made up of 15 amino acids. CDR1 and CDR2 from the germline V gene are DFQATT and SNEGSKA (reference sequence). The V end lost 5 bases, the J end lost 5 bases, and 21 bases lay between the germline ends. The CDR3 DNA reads TGCAGTGCTCCAACTACTAGCAGTTCGGGGGAGACCCAGTACTTC. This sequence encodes CSAPTTSSSGETQYF.

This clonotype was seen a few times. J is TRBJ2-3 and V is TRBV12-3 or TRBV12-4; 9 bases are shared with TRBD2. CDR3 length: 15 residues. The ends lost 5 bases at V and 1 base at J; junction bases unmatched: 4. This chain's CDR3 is CASSRTSAGTDTQYF. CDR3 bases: TGTGCCAGCAGTCGGACTAGCGCGGGCACAGATACGCAGTATTTT.

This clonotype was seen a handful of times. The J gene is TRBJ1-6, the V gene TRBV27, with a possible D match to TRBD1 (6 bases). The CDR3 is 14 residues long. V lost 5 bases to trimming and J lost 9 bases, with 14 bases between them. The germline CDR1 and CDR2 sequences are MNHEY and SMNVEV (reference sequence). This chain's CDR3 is CASSRGQTTSPLHF. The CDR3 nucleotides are TGTGCCAGCAGTCGCGGACAGACCACTTCACCCCTCCACTTT.

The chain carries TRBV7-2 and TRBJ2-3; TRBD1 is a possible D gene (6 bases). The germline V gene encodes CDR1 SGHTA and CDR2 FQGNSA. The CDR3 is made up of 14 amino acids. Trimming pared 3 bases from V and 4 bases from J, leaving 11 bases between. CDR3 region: CASSFSRGPDTQYF. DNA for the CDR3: TGTGCCAGCAGCTTTAGCAGGGGACCAGATACGCAGTATTTT. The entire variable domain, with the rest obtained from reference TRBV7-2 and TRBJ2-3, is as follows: GAGVSQSPSNKVTEKGKDVELRCDPISGHTALYWYRQSLGQGLEFLIYFQGNSAPDKSGLPSDRFSAERTGGSVSTLTIQRTQQEDSAVYLCASSFSRGPDTQYFGPGTRLTVL.

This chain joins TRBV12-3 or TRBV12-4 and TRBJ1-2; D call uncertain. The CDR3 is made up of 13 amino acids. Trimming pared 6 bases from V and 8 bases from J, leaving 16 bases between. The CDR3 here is CASRVGTNDGYTF. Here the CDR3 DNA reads TGTGCCAGCAGAGTAGGTACCAACGACGGCTACACCTTC.

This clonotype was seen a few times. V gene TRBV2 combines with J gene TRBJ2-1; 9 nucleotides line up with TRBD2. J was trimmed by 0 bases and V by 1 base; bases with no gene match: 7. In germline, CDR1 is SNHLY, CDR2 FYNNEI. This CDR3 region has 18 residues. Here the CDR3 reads CASSEVAGDRSSYNEQFF. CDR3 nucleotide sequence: TGTGCCAGCAGTGAAGTAGCGGGAGATAGAAGCTCCTACAATGAGCAGTTCTTC.

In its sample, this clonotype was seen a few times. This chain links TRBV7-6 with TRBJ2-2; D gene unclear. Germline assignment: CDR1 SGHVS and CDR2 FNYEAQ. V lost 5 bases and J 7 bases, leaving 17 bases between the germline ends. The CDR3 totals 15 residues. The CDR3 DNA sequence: TGTGCCAGCAGCGTCGACCCCAGCTCTCGCGGGGAGCTGTTTTTT. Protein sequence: CASSVDPSSRGELFF.

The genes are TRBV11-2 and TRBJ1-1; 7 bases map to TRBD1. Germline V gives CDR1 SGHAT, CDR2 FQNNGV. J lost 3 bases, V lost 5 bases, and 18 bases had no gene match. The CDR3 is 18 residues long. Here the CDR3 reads CASSMGMRLEGAHTEAFF. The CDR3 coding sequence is TGTGCCAGCAGCATGGGAATGAGGTTAGAGGGGGCACACACTGAAGCTTTCTTT.

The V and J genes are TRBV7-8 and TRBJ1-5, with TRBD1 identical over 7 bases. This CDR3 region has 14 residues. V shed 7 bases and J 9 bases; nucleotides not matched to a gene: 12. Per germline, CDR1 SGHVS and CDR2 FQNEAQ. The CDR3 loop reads CASTLGQGVPPQHF. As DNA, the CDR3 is TGTGCCAGCACCCTCGGGCAGGGGGTTCCGCCCCAGCATTTT.

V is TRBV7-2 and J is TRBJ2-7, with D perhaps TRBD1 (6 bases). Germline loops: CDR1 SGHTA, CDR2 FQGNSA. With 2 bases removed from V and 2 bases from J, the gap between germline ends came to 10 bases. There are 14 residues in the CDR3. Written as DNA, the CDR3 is TGTGCCAGCAGCTTACAGGGGAATCCCTACGAGCAGTACTTC. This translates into CASSLQGNPYEQYF.

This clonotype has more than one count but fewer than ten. CDR3 in DNA: TGCAGTGCATCCCCGGGACTAGCGGGAGGGGAGCTACTAGGCGAGCAGTACTTC. Its protein product is CSASPGLAGGELLGEQYF. The chain joins TRBV20-1 to TRBJ2-7; TRBD2 matches 16 bases. This CDR3 is built from 18 residues. The ends lost 6 bases at V and 6 bases at J; junction bases unmatched: 17. CDR1 is DFQATT, CDR2 SNEGSKA, per germline (reference sequence).